This is a list of T cell receptor beta chains from one sample in a study of blood T cell repertoires in COVID-19. Assay: immunoSEQ multiplex PCR; the TCRdb copy retains only in-frame clones and omits some. The data hold about 250,000 clones, with roughly nine tenths observed a single time. The sequencing input was peripheral blood. The origin of the receptors is a middle-aged woman who had recovered from COVID-19. Both conserved end residues are part of each CDR3. The D gene is left open where the match is weak. Only some rows state a clone size, as once, few, many or a class for expanded clones.

J gene | clone size | D gene | V gene | CDR3 DNA | CDR3 protein
TRBJ2-3 | NA | NA | TRBV6-1 | TGTGCCAGCAGTGAAATTCCGGGTTTGAACAGGATTAGCACAGATACGCAGTATTTT | CASSEIPGLNRISTDTQYF
TRBJ2-1 | few | TRBD2 | TRBV2 | TGTGCCAGCCAGAGGACCCTAGCGGGAGGGTGGGATGAGCAGTTCTTC | CASQRTLAGGWDEQFF
TRBJ2-3 | NA | NA | TRBV28 | TGTGCCAGCACCTCAGGGGGGACACTGGGGGATACGCAGTATTTT | CASTSGGTLGDTQYF
TRBJ2-5 | NA | NA | TRBV25-1 | TGTGCCAGCAGTGAATTTATTCCCCTCGGGGAAGAGACCCAGTACTTC | CASSEFIPLGEETQYF
TRBJ2-6 | NA | NA | TRBV6-5 | TGTGCCACCCACACTGGGGCCAACGTCCTGACTTTC | CATHTGANVLTF
TRBJ2-5 | once | NA | TRBV6-6 | TGTGCCAGCAGTTACCCCCCCCGCGGCGAAGAGACCCAGTACTTC | CASSYPPRGEETQYF
TRBJ1-2 | NA | NA | TRBV30 | TGTGCCTGGAGCAGGGGCCTCCTGGGGGGCTACACCTTC | CAWSRGLLGGYTF
TRBJ2-1 | NA | NA | TRBV6-5 | TGTGCCAGCAGTTACTGGGTGGGGCAGGGTTTGAATGAGCAGTTCTTC | CASSYWVGQGLNEQFF
TRBJ1-6 | once | NA | TRBV30 | TGTGCCTGGGACCGGGACCCGGGGGGTTCACCCCTCCACTTT | CAWDRDPGGSPLHF
TRBJ2-2 | NA | TRBD2 | TRBV9 | TGTGCCAGCAGCGTAGGTCTAGCGGGGGCCGCGAACACCGGGGAGCTGTTTTTT | CASSVGLAGAANTGELFF
TRBJ1-2 | NA | NA | TRBV27 | TGTGCCAGCACCCAACTATCAGGGCCGAACTATGGCTACACCTTC | CASTQLSGPNYGYTF
TRBJ1-5 | NA | NA | TRBV7-2 | TGTGCCAGCAGCTTAGCGAGTTATAGCAATCAGCCCCAGCATTTT | CASSLASYSNQPQHF
TRBJ2-3 | few | TRBD2 | TRBV6-5 | TGTGCCAGCAGCCCAAAGCGGGGACCCACAGATACGCAGTATTTT | CASSPKRGPTDTQYF
TRBJ1-3 | once | NA | TRBV18 | TGTGCCAGCTCGAAATCTGAACAGGCCCTTGCCACCATATATTTT | CASSKSEQALATIYF
TRBJ1-4 | NA | NA | TRBV11-3 | TGTGCCAGCAGCAAACGACAAGATGAAAAACTGTTTTTT | CASSKRQDEKLFF
TRBJ1-1 | NA | NA | TRBV5-6 | TGTGCCAGCAGCCATGTCGGGGGAGACACTGAAGCTTTCTTT | CASSHVGGDTEAFF
TRBJ2-7 | NA | NA | TRBV2 | TGTGCCAGCAGTGGACTGGAAACTGACGAGCAGTACTTC | CASSGLETDEQYF
TRBJ1-1 | few | TRBD1 | TRBV2 | TGTGCCAGCAAGGAGAGGACAGGGGGCGAGAATACTGAAGCTTTCTTT | CASKERTGGENTEAFF
TRBJ1-4 | once | TRBD1 | TRBV5-1 | TGCGCCAGCAGCCGGGCCCGGGACAGATTCTCGGCTAATGAAAAACTGTTTTTT | CASSRARDRFSANEKLFF
TRBJ1-3 | NA | NA | TRBV28 | TGTGCCAGCAGGCGGACAGGAAACACCATATATTTT | CASRRTGNTIYF
TRBJ2-3 | NA | NA | TRBV7-2 | TGTGCCAGCAGCTTAGGGTCTGGAGAACGGGATACGCAGTATTTT | CASSLGSGERDTQYF
TRBJ2-3 | NA | TRBD1 | TRBV19 | TGTGCCAGTAGTACACAGGGGAAGGATACGCAGTATTTT | CASSTQGKDTQYF
TRBJ1-1 | NA | NA | TRBV5-1 | TGCGCCAGCAGCTTGGCAGGGGCGGACACTGAAGCTTTCTTT | CASSLAGADTEAFF
TRBJ1-2 | NA | TRBD1 | TRBV7-2 | TGTGCCAGCAGCTCCGAGGACAGGGTGTACTATGGCTACACCTTC | CASSSEDRVYYGYTF
TRBJ2-5 | NA | NA | TRBV6-5 | TGTGCCAGCAGTTACTCCCTAGTAGGTCGGGAGACCCAGTACTTC | CASSYSLVGRETQYF
TRBJ2-1 | NA | TRBD1 | TRBV28 | TGTGCCAGCAGTCCCGGGACAGGGGATCGGGAGCAGTTCTTC | CASSPGTGDREQFF
TRBJ1-3 | NA | NA | TRBV18 | TGTGCCAGCTCACCCGGTAGCTCTGGAAACACCATATATTTT | CASSPGSSGNTIYF
TRBJ1-3 | NA | TRBD1 | TRBV19 | TGTGCCAGTAGCGCCGACAGGGGGCTTGGAAACACCATATATTTT | CASSADRGLGNTIYF
TRBJ2-5 | NA | TRBD1 | TRBV2 | TGTGCCAGCAGCAAAGAAGCCTACAGGGGTGAGACCCAGTACTTC | CASSKEAYRGETQYF
TRBJ2-1 | NA | NA | TRBV21-1 | TGTGCCAGCAGCAGAGGGACAGGGCCGGCTGAGCAGTTCTTC | CASSRGTGPAEQFF
TRBJ1-2 | once | NA | TRBV6-5 | TGTGCCAGCAGTTATCGATTAGATTATGGCTACACCTTC | CASSYRLDYGYTF
TRBJ1-5 | NA | NA | TRBV19 | TGTGCCAGTAGTATAGGGACAAATCTCAATCAGCCCCAGCATTTT | CASSIGTNLNQPQHF
TRBJ2-1 | NA | TRBD2 | TRBV5-1 | TGCGCCAGCAGCGGCCTAGCGGGGGGCCCCTACAATGAGCAGTTCTTC | CASSGLAGGPYNEQFF
TRBJ1-2 | NA | NA | TRBV10-3 | TGTGCCATCAGTGAGGACAGTTCCTATGGCTACACCTTC | CAISEDSSYGYTF
TRBJ2-7 | NA | NA | TRBV21-1 | TGTGCCAGCAGCAAAGCAAGCGGGGGGCCCTACGAGCAGTACTTC | CASSKASGGPYEQYF
TRBJ2-7 | NA | NA | TRBV28 | TGTGCCAGCAGTTTGTACACAGGATCCTACGAGCAGTACTTC | CASSLYTGSYEQYF
TRBJ1-1 | NA | NA | TRBV7-3 | TGTGCCAGCAGTTCGAACAGGGAATCAGAAGCTTTCTTT | CASSSNRESEAFF
TRBJ2-3 | NA | TRBD2 | TRBV11-2 | TGTGCCATGGCGGGGGGGCCAAGGAGCACAGATACGCAGTATTTT | CAMAGGPRSTDTQYF
TRBJ1-1 | NA | TRBD1 | TRBV10-3 | TGTGCCATCAGTGAGACAGGGGTAGCTGAAGCTTTCTTT | CAISETGVAEAFF
TRBJ2-7 | once | NA | TRBV19 | TGTGCCAGTAGTATGAATTTAATGGGTTCTGACTTCTACGAGCAGTACTTC | CASSMNLMGSDFYEQYF
TRBJ2-6 | NA | NA | TRBV3-1/TRBV3-2 | TGTGCCAGCAGCCATCTATCATCTGGGGCCAACGTCCTGACTTTC | CASSHLSSGANVLTF
TRBJ2-1 | NA | NA | TRBV11-3 | TGTGCCAGCAGCTTAGGGCCGGGAGAGCAGTTCTTC | CASSLGPGEQFF
TRBJ2-1 | NA | NA | TRBV15 | TGTGCCACCCTTGCGAGCTCCTACAATGAGCAGTTCTTC | CATLASSYNEQFF
TRBJ2-2 | NA | TRBD2 | TRBV18 | TGTGCCAGCTCACCACTTTCGCTAGCGGGAGGGCCGAACACCGGGGAGCTGTTTTTT | CASSPLSLAGGPNTGELFF
TRBJ2-5 | NA | NA | TRBV7-3 | TGTGCCAGCAGCTTAACAGGGGATAGTCAAGAGACCCAGTACTTC | CASSLTGDSQETQYF
TRBJ2-1 | NA | NA | TRBV7-3 | TGTGCCAGCAGCAAAGGACAGCCTCAAGGCAATGAGCAGTTCTTC | CASSKGQPQGNEQFF
TRBJ1-2 | NA | TRBD1 | TRBV2 | TGTGCCAGCACCGACTCAGGGGGTAACTATGGCTACACCTTC | CASTDSGGNYGYTF
TRBJ1-2 | NA | TRBD1 | TRBV5-1 | TGCGCCAGCAGCTTGGGGGACAGGATCTATGGCTACACCTTC | CASSLGDRIYGYTF
TRBJ2-2 | NA | NA | TRBV2 | TGTGCCAGCAGTGAGTTTTTAGGGGACACCGGGGAGCTGTTTTTT | CASSEFLGDTGELFF